This T cell receptor (beta chain) was retrieved from a study of shared clonotypes between healthy human individuals. Study conclusions and caveats: The study found lower generation probabilities in non-shared clonotypes than in those shared by all four donors.

Details on this clone: The antigen remains undetermined.

This table comes from immunoSEQ multiplex PCR, and its TCRdb copy is limited to in-frame clones, with some not included. This sample has 1,500,000 or so clones, with 96% found just once. This CDR3 is built from 13 residues. V was trimmed by 6 bases and J by 3 bases, leaving 11 bases between them. The germline V gene has CDR1 SGHNT and CDR2 YENEEA. V is TRBV11-3 and J is TRBJ1-1; D gene uncertain. The TCR was taken from a young man in good health. The sequenced material came from naive CD4+ T cells sorted from blood. Subset reported: CD45RA+ positively selected. The DNA of the CDR3 is TGTGCCAGCAGTGCGGGGATGTACACTGAAGCTTTCTTT. It encodes CASSAGMYTEAFF.